Below, 5 T cell receptor beta chains from the same sample are listed, as sequenced in a study of blood T cell repertoires in COVID-19. Only in-frame clones appear in the TCRdb table, and some are missing; sequencing was by immunoSEQ multiplex PCR. Altogether 250,000 or so clones are present, around four fifths being singletons, with the ten largest covering about 4.8%. Sequences were obtained from peripheral blood. These receptors all stem from a woman aged 70-85 years with acute or convalescent COVID-19.

This clone was recorded once. The V gene is TRBV21-1, the J gene TRBJ2-7; the D call of TRBD1 is as the table states it, not checked on the DNA. TRBV21-1 is a pseudogene. The CDR3 runs to 16 residues. As DNA, the CDR3 is TGTGCCAGCAGCTTGCCAGGGTCTCCCTATTTTCCCGAGCAGTACTTC. It specifies CASSLPGSPYFPEQYF.

This clone has more than one count but fewer than ten. The sample has other DNA sequences that encode this CDR3 too. V and J are TRBV25-1 and TRBJ1-2, with D tentatively TRBD1 (5 bases). The V end was cut by 6 bases, the J end by 1 base, with 6 bases between. Per the germline V gene, CDR1 is MGHDK and CDR2 is SYGVNS. The CDR3 spans 12 residues. This CDR3 is CASRDSNYGYTF. The CDR3 DNA reads as TGTGCCAGCAGAGACAGTAACTATGGCTACACCTTC.

V is TRBV9 and J is TRBJ1-6; 8 bases match TRBD1. The CDR3 extends over 15 amino acids. V was pared by 0 bases and J by 10 bases, with 6 bases of the junction left unmatched. CDR1 SGDLS and CDR2 YYNGEE come from the germline V gene. In DNA form, the CDR3 reads TGTGCCAGCAGCGTAGCCGGGACAGGACAGTCACCCCTCCACTTT. Translated: CASSVAGTGQSPLHF.

This clone was detected once. The genes are TRBV10-2 and TRBJ1-2; D gene uncertain. Germline V gene lookup returns CDR1 WSHSY and CDR2 SAAADI. Trimming cost V 6 bases and J 3 bases, with 8 bases left between them. CDR3 length: 12 residues. The CDR3 is CASRGSHYGYTF. For the CDR3, the DNA is TGCGCCAGCAGAGGGAGTCACTATGGCTACACCTTC.

This clone was counted only a few times. The chain carries TRBV18 and TRBJ1-3; D remains unclear. Trimming pared 3 bases from V and 4 bases from J, leaving 4 bases between. CDR3 length: 12 amino acids. The germline gives CDR1 KGHSH, CDR2 LQKENI. The CDR3 coding sequence is TGTGCCAGCTCACCTACAGGAAACACCATATATTTT. It translates to CASSPTGNTIYF.